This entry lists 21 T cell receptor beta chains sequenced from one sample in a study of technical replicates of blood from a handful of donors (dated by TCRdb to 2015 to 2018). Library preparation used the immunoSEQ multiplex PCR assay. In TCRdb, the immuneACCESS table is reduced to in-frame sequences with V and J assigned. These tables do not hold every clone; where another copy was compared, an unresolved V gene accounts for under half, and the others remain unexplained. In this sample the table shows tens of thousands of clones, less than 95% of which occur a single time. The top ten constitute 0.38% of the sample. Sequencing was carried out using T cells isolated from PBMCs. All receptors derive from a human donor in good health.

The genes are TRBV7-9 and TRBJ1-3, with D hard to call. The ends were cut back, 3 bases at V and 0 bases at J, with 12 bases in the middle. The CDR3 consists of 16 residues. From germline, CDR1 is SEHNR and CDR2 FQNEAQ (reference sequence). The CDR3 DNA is TGTGCCAGCAGCTTCTCCGTCGGGTCCTCTGGAAACACCATATATTTT. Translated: CASSFSVGSSGNTIYF. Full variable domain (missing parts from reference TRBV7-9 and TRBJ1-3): DTGVSQNPRHKITKRGQNVTFRCDPISEHNRLYWYRQTLGQGPEFLTYFQNEAQLEKSRLLSDRFSAERPKGSFSTLEIQRTEQGDSAMYLCASSFSVGSSGNTIYFGEGSWLTVV.

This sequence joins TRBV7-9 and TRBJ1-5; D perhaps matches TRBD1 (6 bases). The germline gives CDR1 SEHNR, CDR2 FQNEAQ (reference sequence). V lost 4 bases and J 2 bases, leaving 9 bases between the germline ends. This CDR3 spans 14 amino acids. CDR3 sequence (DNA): TGTGCCAGCAGCTCCAGACAGGGCAATCAGCCCCAGCATTTT. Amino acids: CASSSRQGNQPQHF. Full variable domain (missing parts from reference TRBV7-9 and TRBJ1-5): DTGVSQNPRHKITKRGQNVTFRCDPISEHNRLYWYRQTLGQGPEFLTYFQNEAQLEKSRLLSDRFSAERPKGSFSTLEIQRTEQGDSAMYLCASSSRQGNQPQHFGDGTRLSIL.

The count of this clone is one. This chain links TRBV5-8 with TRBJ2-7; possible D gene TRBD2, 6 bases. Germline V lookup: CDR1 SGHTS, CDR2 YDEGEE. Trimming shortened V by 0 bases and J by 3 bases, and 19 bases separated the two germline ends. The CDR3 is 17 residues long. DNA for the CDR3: TGTGCCAGCAGCTTGGGCGGGACGTATATTGGGTACTACGAGCAGTACTTC. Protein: CASSLGGTYIGYYEQYF.

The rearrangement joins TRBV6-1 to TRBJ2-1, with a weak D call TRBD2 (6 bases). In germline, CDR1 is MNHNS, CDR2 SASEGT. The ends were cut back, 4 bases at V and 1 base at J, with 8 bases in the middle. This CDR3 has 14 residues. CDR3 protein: CASSARGSYNEQFF. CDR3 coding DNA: TGTGCCAGCAGTGCTCGGGGGTCCTACAATGAGCAGTTCTTC.

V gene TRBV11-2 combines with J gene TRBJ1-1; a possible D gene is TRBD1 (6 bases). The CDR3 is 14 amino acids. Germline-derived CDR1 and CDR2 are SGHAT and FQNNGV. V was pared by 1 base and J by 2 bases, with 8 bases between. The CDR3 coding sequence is TGTGCCAGCAGCTTAGGGGGGCTTAACACTGAAGCTTTCTTT. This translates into CASSLGGLNTEAFF.

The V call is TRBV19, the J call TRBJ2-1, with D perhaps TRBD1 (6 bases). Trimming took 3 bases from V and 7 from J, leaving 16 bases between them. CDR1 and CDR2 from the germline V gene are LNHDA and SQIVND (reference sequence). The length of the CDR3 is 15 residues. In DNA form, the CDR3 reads TGTGCCAGTAGTATCCGGGGACGGCAGGGGAATGAGCAGTTCTTC. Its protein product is CASSIRGRQGNEQFF.

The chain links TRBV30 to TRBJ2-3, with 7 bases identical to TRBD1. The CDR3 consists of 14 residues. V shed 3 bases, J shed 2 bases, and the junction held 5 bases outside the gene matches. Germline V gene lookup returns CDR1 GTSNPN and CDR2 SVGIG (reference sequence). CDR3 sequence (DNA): TGTGCCTGGAGCTTCGGGACAGCCACAGATACGCAGTATTTT. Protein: CAWSFGTATDTQYF.

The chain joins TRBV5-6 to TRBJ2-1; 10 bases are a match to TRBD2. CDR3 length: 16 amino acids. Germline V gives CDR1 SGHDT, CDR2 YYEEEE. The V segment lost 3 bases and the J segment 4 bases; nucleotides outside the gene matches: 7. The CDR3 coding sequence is TGTGCCAGCAGCTGGCTACTAGCGGGGATATACAATGAGCAGTTCTTC. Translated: CASSWLLAGIYNEQFF.

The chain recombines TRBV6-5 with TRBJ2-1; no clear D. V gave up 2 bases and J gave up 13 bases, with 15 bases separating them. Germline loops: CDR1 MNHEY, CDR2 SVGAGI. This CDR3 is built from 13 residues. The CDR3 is CASSYTEIGGQFF. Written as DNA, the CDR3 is TGTGCCAGCAGTTACACTGAGATCGGCGGACAGTTCTTC.

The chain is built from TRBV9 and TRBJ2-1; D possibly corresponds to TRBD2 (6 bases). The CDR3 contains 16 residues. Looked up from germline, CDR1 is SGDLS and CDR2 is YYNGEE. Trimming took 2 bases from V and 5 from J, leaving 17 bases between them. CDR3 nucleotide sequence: TGTGCCAGCAGCGTCCTTCGGGACTCCATAGACAATGAGCAGTTCTTC. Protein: CASSVLRDSIDNEQFF.

Written as DNA, the CDR3 is TGTGCCAGCAGGAGCGGGAGACGGAACGGGGAGCTGTTTTTT. Protein sequence: CASRSGRRNGELFF. The J gene is TRBJ2-2, the V gene TRBV28; 8 bases line up with TRBD2. With 6 bases clipped from V and 7 bases from J, the junction kept 7 bases outside the gene matches. The CDR3 runs to 14 residues. Per germline, CDR1 MDHEN and CDR2 SYDVKM.

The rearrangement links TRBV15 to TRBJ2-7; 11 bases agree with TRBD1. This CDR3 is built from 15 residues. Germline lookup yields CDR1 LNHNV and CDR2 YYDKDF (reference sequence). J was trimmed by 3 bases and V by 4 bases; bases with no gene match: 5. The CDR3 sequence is CATSIGTGGLYEQYF. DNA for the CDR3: TGTGCCACCAGCATTGGGACAGGGGGTCTCTACGAGCAGTACTTC.

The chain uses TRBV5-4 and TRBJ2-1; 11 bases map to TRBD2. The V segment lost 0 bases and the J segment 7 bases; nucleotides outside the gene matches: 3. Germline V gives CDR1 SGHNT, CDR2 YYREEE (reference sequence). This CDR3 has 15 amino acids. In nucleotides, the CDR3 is TGTGCCAGCAGCTTGGAACTAGCGGGAGTTAATGAGCAGTTCTTC. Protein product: CASSLELAGVNEQFF.

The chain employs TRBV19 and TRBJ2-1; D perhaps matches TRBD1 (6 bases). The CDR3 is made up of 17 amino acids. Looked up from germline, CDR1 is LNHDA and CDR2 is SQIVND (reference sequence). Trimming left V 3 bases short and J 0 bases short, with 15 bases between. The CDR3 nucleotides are TGTGCCAGTAGTATTATTTCGACAGGCCCCTCCTACAATGAGCAGTTCTTC. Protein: CASSIISTGPSYNEQFF. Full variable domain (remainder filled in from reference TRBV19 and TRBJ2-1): DGGITQSPKYLFRKEGQNVTLSCEQNLNHDAMYWYRQDPGQGLRLIYYSQIVNDFQKGDIAEGYSVSREKKESFPLTVTSAQKNPTAFYLCASSIISTGPSYNEQFFGPGTRLTVL.

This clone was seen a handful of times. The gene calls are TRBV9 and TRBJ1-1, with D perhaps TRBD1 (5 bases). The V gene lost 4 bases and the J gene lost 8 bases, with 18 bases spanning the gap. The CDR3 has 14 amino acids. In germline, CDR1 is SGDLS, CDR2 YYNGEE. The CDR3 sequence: CASSPGKGWVEAFF. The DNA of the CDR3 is TGTGCCAGCAGCCCAGGGAAGGGGTGGGTGGAAGCTTTCTTT.

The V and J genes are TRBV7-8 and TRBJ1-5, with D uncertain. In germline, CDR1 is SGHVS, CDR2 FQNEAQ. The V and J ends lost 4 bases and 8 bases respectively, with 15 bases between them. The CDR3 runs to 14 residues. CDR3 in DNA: TGTGCCAGCAGCTCAAGGAGGGTAGTCGAGCCCCAGCATTTT. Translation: CASSSRRVVEPQHF.

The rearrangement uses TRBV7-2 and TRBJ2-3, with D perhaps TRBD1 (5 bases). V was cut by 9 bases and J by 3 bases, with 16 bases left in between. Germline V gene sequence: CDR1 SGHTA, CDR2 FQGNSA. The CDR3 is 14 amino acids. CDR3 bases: TGTGCCAGTAAACCCCAAGGGGTGACAGATACGCAGTATTTT. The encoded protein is CASKPQGVTDTQYF.

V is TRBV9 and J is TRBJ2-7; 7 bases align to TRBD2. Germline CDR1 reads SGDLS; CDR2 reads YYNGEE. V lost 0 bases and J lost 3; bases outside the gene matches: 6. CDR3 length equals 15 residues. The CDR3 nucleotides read TGTGCCAGCAGCGTAGAAAGCGGGACCTTCTACGAGCAGTACTTC. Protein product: CASSVESGTFYEQYF.

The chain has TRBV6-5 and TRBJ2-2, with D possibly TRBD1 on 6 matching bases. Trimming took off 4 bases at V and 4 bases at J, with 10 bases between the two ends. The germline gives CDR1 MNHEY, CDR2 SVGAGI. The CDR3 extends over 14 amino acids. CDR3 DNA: TGTGCCAGCAGTTTTCAGGGGTCCACCGGGGAGCTGTTTTTT. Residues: CASSFQGSTGELFF.

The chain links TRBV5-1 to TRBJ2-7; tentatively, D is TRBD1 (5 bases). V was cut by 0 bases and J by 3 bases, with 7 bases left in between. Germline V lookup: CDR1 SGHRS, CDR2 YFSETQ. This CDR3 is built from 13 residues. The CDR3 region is CASSLDRSYEQYF. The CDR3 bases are TGCGCCAGCAGCTTGGACAGGAGCTACGAGCAGTACTTC.

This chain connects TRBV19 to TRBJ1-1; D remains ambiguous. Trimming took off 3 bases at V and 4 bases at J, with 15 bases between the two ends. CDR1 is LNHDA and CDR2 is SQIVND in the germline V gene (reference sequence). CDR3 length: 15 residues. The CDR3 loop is CASSISPGVGTEAFF. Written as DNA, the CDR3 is TGTGCCAGTAGTATCAGTCCCGGGGTGGGCACTGAAGCTTTCTTT.